The 15 T cell receptor beta chains below were found in one sample sequenced in a study of blood T cell repertoires in COVID-19 (dated by TCRdb to the early 2020s). Library prep was done by the immunoSEQ multiplex PCR assay. TCRdb retrieved this table from immuneACCESS and kept in-frame rearrangements only. Not all clones are present; in checked studies, unresolved V genes account for under half, and no reason is known for the remainder. This sample is represented by 150,000 to 200,000 clones; about 83% of them were singletons. Approximately 12% of the sample belongs to the ten largest clones. The sequenced sample consisted of peripheral blood. Receptors were obtained from a woman between 65 and 79 years old with COVID-19, enrolled during active disease.

This chain links TRBV28 with TRBJ1-5, with D possibly matching TRBD1 (5 bases). V shed 6 bases and J shed 5 bases, with 11 bases lying between them. Germline V gene sequence: CDR1 MDHEN, CDR2 SYDVKM. The CDR3 runs to 13 residues. The CDR3 region is CASRIQGDQPQHF. The CDR3 nucleotides read TGTGCCAGCAGGATCCAGGGTGATCAGCCCCAGCATTTT.

The gene calls are TRBV27 and TRBJ2-2, with D hard to call. The CDR3 totals 16 residues. Germline V gives CDR1 MNHEY, CDR2 SMNVEV (reference sequence). V lost 8 bases and J 6 bases, leaving 22 bases between the germline ends. The CDR3 is CASARWARPIPGELFF. In DNA form, the CDR3 reads TGTGCCAGCGCCCGGTGGGCCCGCCCCATCCCCGGGGAGCTGTTTTTT.

V and J are TRBV5-6 and TRBJ2-7; D remains unclear. Trimming shortened V by 2 bases and J by 5 bases, and 17 bases separated the two germline ends. Germline V gene data show CDR1 as SGHDT and CDR2 as YYEEEE. The CDR3 has 15 amino acids. Here the CDR3 reads CASSFGLEAPDEQYF. CDR3 sequence (DNA): TGTGCCAGCAGCTTTGGTCTCGAAGCTCCGGACGAGCAGTACTTC.

The chain couples TRBV30 to TRBJ2-3; D ambiguous. This CDR3 region has 12 residues. Trimming cost V 0 bases and J 6 bases, with 7 bases left between them. Germline CDR1 GTSNPN, CDR2 SVGIG (reference sequence). CDR3 sequence reads: CAWSVVEDTQYF. The CDR3 DNA reads TGTGCCTGGAGTGTAGTCGAGGATACGCAGTATTTT. The complete variable domain, with remaining parts taken from reference TRBV30 and TRBJ2-3, reads SQTIHQWPATLVQPVGSPLSLECTVEGTSNPNLYWYRQAAGRGLQLLFYSVGIGQISSEVPQNLSASRPQDRQFILSSKKLLLSDSGFYLCAWSVVEDTQYFGPGTRLTVL.

The chain combines TRBV6-1 with TRBJ1-2, with D uncertain. This CDR3 has 12 amino acids. CDR1 and CDR2 (germline): MNHNS, SASEGT. Trimming took off 2 bases at V and 8 bases at J, with 9 bases between the two ends. CDR3 sequence: CASSEQRTGYTF. The CDR3, as DNA: TGTGCCAGCAGTGAACAGCGGACGGGCTACACCTTC.

This sequence joins TRBV4-2 and TRBJ2-7; possibly TRBD2 for D (7 bases). V lost 4 bases, J lost 4 bases, and 20 bases lay in between. The germline V gene has CDR1 LGHNA and CDR2 YNFKEQ. CDR3 length: 16 residues. CDR3 sequence reads: CASSPGGGAVGYEQYF. The CDR3 DNA reads TGTGCCAGCAGCCCCGGTGGGGGGGCGGTAGGATACGAGCAGTACTTC.

The chain employs TRBV3-1 (or the pseudogene TRBV3-2) and TRBJ2-7; TRBD2 aligns across 9 bases. The length of the CDR3 is 19 residues. The V segment lost 2 bases and the J segment 0 bases; nucleotides outside the gene matches: 14. Per the germline V gene, CDR1 is LGHDT and CDR2 is YNNKEL (reference sequence). CDR3 bases: TGTGCCAGCAGCCAACACGCGAGGACTAGCGCCAGACCCTCCTACGAGCAGTACTTC. It codes for CASSQHARTSARPSYEQYF.

The J gene is TRBJ1-6, the V gene TRBV27; TRBD1 matches at 8 bases. Germline trimming cut 6 bases from V and 7 bases from J; bases unmatched to any gene: 2. This CDR3 is built from 13 residues. The germline CDR1 and CDR2 sequences are MNHEY and SMNVEV (reference sequence). CDR3 amino acids: CASRRTGNSPLHF. CDR3 nucleotides: TGTGCCAGCAGAAGGACAGGGAATTCACCCCTCCACTTT.

This chain links TRBV18 with TRBJ2-3, with D unresolved. The germline CDR1 and CDR2 sequences are KGHSH and LQKENI. The CDR3 has 14 residues. V was cut by 4 bases and J by 3 bases, with 11 bases left in between. The CDR3 sequence is CASSLDRVTDTQYF. The CDR3, as DNA: TGTGCCAGCTCACTCGACCGGGTTACAGATACGCAGTATTTT.

This rearrangement joins TRBV4-3 to TRBJ2-2; a possible D gene is TRBD1 (5 bases). Per germline, CDR1 LGHNA and CDR2 YSLEER. V lost 3 bases to trimming and J lost 1 base, with 6 bases between them. This CDR3 contains 14 residues. CDR3 protein: CASSQQGNTGELFF. For the CDR3, the DNA is TGCGCCAGCAGCCAGCAGGGGAACACCGGGGAGCTGTTTTTT.

The chain links TRBV5-1 to TRBJ2-5; 9 bases map to TRBD2. The trim removed 2 bases at V and 4 bases at J, leaving 12 bases unmatched. This CDR3 region has 17 residues. The V gene's germline CDR1 is SGHRS and CDR2 YFSETQ. CDR3 DNA: TGCGCCAGCAGCTTTCAGGCGGGAGGGCCTTTTGGAGAGACCCAGTACTTC. It specifies CASSFQAGGPFGETQYF.

The genes are TRBV19 and TRBJ2-3; 7 positions match TRBD1. Germline trimming cut 6 bases from V and 1 base from J; bases unmatched to any gene: 4. CDR3 length: 14 residues. CDR1 LNHDA and CDR2 SQIVND come from the germline V gene (reference sequence). The CDR3 coding sequence is TGTGCCAGTAGCCAGGGGGTAGGCACAGATACGCAGTATTTT. This encodes CASSQGVGTDTQYF.

In its sample, this clone was seen once. The V and J genes are TRBV27 and TRBJ2-2; 14 nucleotides align to TRBD2. This CDR3 comprises 16 residues. Trimming cost V 3 bases and J 6 bases; bases outside gene matches: 3. Per the germline V gene, CDR1 is MNHEY and CDR2 is SMNVEV (reference sequence). The CDR3 sequence is CASSLPTSGRAGELFF. The DNA for the CDR3 is TGTGCCAGCAGTTTGCCGACTAGCGGGAGGGCCGGGGAGCTGTTTTTT.

The J gene is TRBJ1-5, the V gene TRBV12-3 or TRBV12-4, with D hard to call. V lost 2 bases, J lost 7 bases, and 9 bases lay in between. The CDR3 has 13 residues. The DNA for the CDR3 is TGTGCCAGCAGTTTAACTCCCTACCAGCCCCAGCATTTT. Protein product: CASSLTPYQPQHF.

The chain carries TRBV30 and TRBJ2-3, with D tentatively TRBD1 (6 bases). The CDR3 spans 14 residues. Germline CDR1 GTSNPN, CDR2 SVGIG (reference sequence). Trimming took off 2 bases at V and 0 bases at J, with 9 bases between the two ends. The CDR3 here is CAWSRQGSTDTQYF. As DNA, the CDR3 is TGTGCCTGGAGTAGGCAGGGGAGCACAGATACGCAGTATTTT.